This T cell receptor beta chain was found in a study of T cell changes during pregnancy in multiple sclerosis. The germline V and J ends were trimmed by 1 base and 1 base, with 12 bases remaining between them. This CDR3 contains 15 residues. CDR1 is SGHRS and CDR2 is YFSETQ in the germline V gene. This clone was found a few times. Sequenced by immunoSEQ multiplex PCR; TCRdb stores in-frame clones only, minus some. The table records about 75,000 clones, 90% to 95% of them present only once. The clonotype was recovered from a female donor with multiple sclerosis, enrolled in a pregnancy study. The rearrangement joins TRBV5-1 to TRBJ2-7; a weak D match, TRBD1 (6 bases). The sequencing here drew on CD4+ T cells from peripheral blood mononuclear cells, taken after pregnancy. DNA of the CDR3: TGCGCCAGCAGCTTGAACACAGGGACGTCCTACGAGCAGTACTTC. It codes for CASSLNTGTSYEQYF.